This TCR beta chain derives from a study of early T cells in non-severe SARS-CoV-2 infection. The CDR3 sequence is 16 residues long. V lost 3 bases to trimming and J lost 6 bases, with 23 bases between them. Germline values: CDR1 DFQATT, CDR2 SNEGSKA (reference sequence). TCRdb fed the 5' RACE reads into MiXCR, producing one record per CDR3 protein. The repertoire includes 70,000 or so distinct CDR3 sequences, 3.5% to 6% of them detected once, and around 3.4% sits in the top ten. Many counts were recorded for this clonotype. Source: whole blood, taken at baseline. The genes are TRBV20-1 and TRBJ1-2; possibly TRBD1 for D (6 bases). The TCR was taken from an adult who was a healthcare worker with PCR-confirmed SARS-CoV-2 infection or an uninfected control (not recorded which). The donor label of this sample is uncertain. CDR3 sequence: CSASPRVSGDLNGYTF. The DNA for the CDR3 is TGCAGTGCTAGTCCGAGGGTATCAGGGGACTTAAATGGCTACACCTTC.